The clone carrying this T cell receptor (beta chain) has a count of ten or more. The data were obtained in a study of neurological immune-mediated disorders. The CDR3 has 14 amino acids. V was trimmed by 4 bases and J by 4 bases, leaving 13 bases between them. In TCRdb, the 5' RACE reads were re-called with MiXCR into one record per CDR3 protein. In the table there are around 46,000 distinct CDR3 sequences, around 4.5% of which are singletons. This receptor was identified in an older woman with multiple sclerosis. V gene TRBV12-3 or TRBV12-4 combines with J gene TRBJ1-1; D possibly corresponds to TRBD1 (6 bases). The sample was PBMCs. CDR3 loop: CASSSGVQGTEAFF. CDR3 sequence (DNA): TGTGCCAGCAGTTCAGGGGTGCAAGGCACTGAAGCTTTCTTT.